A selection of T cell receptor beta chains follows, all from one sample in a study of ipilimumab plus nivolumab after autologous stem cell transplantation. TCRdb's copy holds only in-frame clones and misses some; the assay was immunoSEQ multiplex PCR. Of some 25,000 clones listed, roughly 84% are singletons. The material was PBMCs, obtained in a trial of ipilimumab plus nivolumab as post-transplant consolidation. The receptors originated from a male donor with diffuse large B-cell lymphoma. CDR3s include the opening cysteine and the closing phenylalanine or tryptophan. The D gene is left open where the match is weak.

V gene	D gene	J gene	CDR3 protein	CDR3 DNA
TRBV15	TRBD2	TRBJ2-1	CATSRDLVRPGGGSDEQFF	TGTGCCACCAGCAGAGATCTGGTTAGGCCCGGGGGGGGTTCGGATGAGCAGTTCTTC
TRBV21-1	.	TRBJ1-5	CASSKVGDADSNQPQHF	TGTGCCAGCAGCAAAGTGGGGGACGCGGATAGCAATCAGCCCCAGCATTTT
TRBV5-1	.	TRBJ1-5	CASSLDGGTGQPQHF	TGCGCCAGCAGCTTGGATGGCGGGACGGGTCAGCCCCAGCATTTT
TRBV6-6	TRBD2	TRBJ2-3	CASSLAGGDTQYF	TGTGCCAGCAGTCTAGCGGGGGGAGATACGCAGTATTTT
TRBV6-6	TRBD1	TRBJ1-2	CASSSWDRGNYGYTF	TGTGCCAGCAGCTCGTGGGACAGGGGTAACTATGGCTACACCTTC
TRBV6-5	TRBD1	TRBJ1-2	CASSSGQGARGYTF	TGTGCCAGCAGCTCGGGACAGGGGGCGCGGGGCTACACCTTC
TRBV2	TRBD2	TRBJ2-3	CASSEESGDRRYF	TGTGCCAGCAGTGAAGAAAGCGGGGACCGTCGGTATTTT
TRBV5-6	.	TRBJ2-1	CASSWTYSGEQFF	TGTGCCAGCAGTTGGACCTATTCTGGCGAGCAGTTCTTC
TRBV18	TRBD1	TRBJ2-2	CASSLGQGNTGELFF	TGTGCCAGCTCTTTGGGACAGGGGAACACCGGGGAGCTGTTTTTT
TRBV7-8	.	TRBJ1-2	CASSATRDYGYTF	TGTGCCAGCAGCGCCACCAGGGATTATGGCTACACCTTC